Following are 27 T cell receptor beta chains from one sample sequenced in a study of control samples from healthy donors and cancer patients. Profiling relied on immunoSEQ multiplex PCR, and the TCRdb table lists in-frame clones only, not all of them. The sample carries around 130,000 clones, about 88% recorded once. Sample: blood. The source of these receptors is a man aged 45-60 years in good health.

This chain links TRBV2 with TRBJ1-1, with D uncertain. CDR3 length equals 11 residues. Germline V gene lookup returns CDR1 SNHLY and CDR2 FYNNEI. V was trimmed by 3 bases and J by 10 bases, leaving 9 bases between them. CDR3 protein: CASSDWLGAFF. CDR3 sequence (DNA): TGTGCCAGCAGTGATTGGCTGGGAGCTTTCTTT.

V is TRBV30 and J is TRBJ1-2; 9 bases map to TRBD1. V gave up 0 bases and J gave up 4 bases; unmatched junction bases: 9. The V gene's germline CDR1 is GTSNPN and CDR2 SVGIG (reference sequence). The CDR3 runs to 16 residues. The CDR3 sequence is CAWSVESATGGYGYTF. CDR3 DNA sequence: TGTGCCTGGAGTGTAGAGAGTGCGACAGGGGGCTATGGCTACACCTTC.

The chain has TRBV24-1 and TRBJ2-5; no reliable D call. The CDR3 runs to 14 residues. Germline V gene data show CDR1 as KGHDR and CDR2 as SFDVKD. V gave up 1 base and J gave up 2 bases, with 7 bases separating them. The CDR3 sequence: CATSDFRQQETQYF. CDR3 DNA sequence: TGTGCCACCAGTGATTTTCGGCAGCAAGAGACCCAGTACTTC.

The J gene is TRBJ1-3, the V gene TRBV10-1; no clear D. The CDR3 spans 13 residues. Per the germline V gene, CDR1 is WNHNN and CDR2 is SYGVQD (reference sequence). The V end lost 8 bases, the J end lost 0 bases, and 8 bases lay between the germline ends. CDR3 coding DNA: TGCGCCAGCGGGCCCAGCTCTGGAAACACCATATATTTT. Translation: CASGPSSGNTIYF.

The chain is built from TRBV9 and TRBJ2-1, with D tentatively TRBD2 (7 bases). V was shortened by 4 bases and J by 4 bases, with 18 bases between the two germline ends. Per germline, CDR1 SGDLS and CDR2 YYNGEE. The length of the CDR3 is 16 residues. The CDR3 protein is CASSSLYGGPYNEQFF. DNA for the CDR3: TGTGCCAGCAGCTCCTTGTACGGGGGGCCATACAATGAGCAGTTCTTC.

This clone was seen a handful of times. The chain combines TRBV30 with TRBJ2-7; unclear D gene. This CDR3 contains 12 residues. Germline V gene sequence: CDR1 GTSNPN, CDR2 SVGIG (reference sequence). Trimming cost V 2 bases and J 6 bases, with 11 bases left between them. The CDR3 loop reads CAWSYAWPEQYF. CDR3 DNA sequence: TGTGCCTGGAGTTATGCATGGCCCGAGCAGTACTTC. The entire variable domain, with the rest obtained from reference TRBV30 and TRBJ2-7, is as follows: SQTIHQWPATLVQPVGSPLSLECTVEGTSNPNLYWYRQAAGRGLQLLFYSVGIGQISSEVPQNLSASRPQDRQFILSSKKLLLSDSGFYLCAWSYAWPEQYFGPGTRLTVT.

The CDR3 DNA follows: TGTGCCTGGAGTGTAACCAGTTGGTATGGCTACACCTTC. Its translation is CAWSVTSWYGYTF. This chain connects TRBV30 to TRBJ1-2; D remains unclear. The CDR3 runs 13 residues. Between the trimmed V and J ends, which lost 0 bases and 5 bases, there was a span of 10 bases. CDR1 is GTSNPN and CDR2 is SVGIG in the germline V gene (reference sequence).

As concerns this clone: One end of the junction fails to match germline, which may point to a read error. The rearrangement joins TRBV19 to TRBJ2-3; 8 nucleotides match TRBD1. Germline CDR1 LNHDA, CDR2 SQIVND (reference sequence). The CDR3 sequence is 15 residues long. The CDR3 nucleotides are TGTGTCAGTAGTATAGGACAGGGCCCCGGATCTACGCAGTATTTT. Its protein product is CVSSIGQGPGSTQYF.

This chain joins TRBV5-1 and TRBJ1-6; 7 nucleotides match TRBD1. This CDR3 is 16 amino acids long. V shed 4 bases and J 8 bases; nucleotides not matched to a gene: 12. CDR1 and CDR2 from the germline V gene are SGHRS and YFSETQ. CDR3 loop: CASSVRQQGTYSPLHF. CDR3 nucleotides: TGCGCCAGCAGCGTACGTCAACAGGGGACCTATTCACCCCTCCACTTT.

This rearrangement joins TRBV5-1 to TRBJ1-5; tentative D call: TRBD1 (6 bases). The CDR3 covers 15 residues. From germline, CDR1 is SGHRS and CDR2 YFSETQ. V lost 2 bases, J lost 4 bases, and 13 bases lay in between. The CDR3 DNA reads TGCGCCAGCAGCTTTGGGGGGGCGGTTAATCAGCCCCAGCATTTT. It is translated as CASSFGGAVNQPQHF.

This sequence joins TRBV5-4 and TRBJ2-7; the D gene is possibly TRBD2 (6 bases). V lost 1 base and J 1 base, leaving 12 bases between the germline ends. The CDR3 totals 15 residues. The germline CDR1 and CDR2 sequences are SGHNT and YYREEE (reference sequence). The CDR3 region is CASSLSASVSYEQYF. As DNA, the CDR3 is TGTGCCAGCAGCTTGTCGGCTAGCGTTTCCTACGAGCAGTACTTC.

A word on this clone: The junction departs from the called germline gene at one end, perhaps through a read error. The V gene is TRBV7-7, the J gene TRBJ2-7, with D tentatively TRBD1 (6 bases). This CDR3 has 16 residues. CDR1 and CDR2 (germline): SSHAT, FNYEAQ (reference sequence). The CDR3 sequence: CASSLFLQGDYYEQYF. The CDR3 nucleotides are TGTGCTAGCAGCTTATTCCTACAGGGAGACTACTACGAGCAGTACTTC.

This chain connects TRBV16 to TRBJ2-7, with a possible D match to TRBD1 (6 bases). Germline V gene sequence: CDR1 KGHSY, CDR2 FQNENV. This CDR3 contains 13 residues. V gave up 8 bases and J gave up 3 bases, with 14 bases separating them. The CDR3 loop is CASRQDSYYEQYF. The CDR3 DNA is TGTGCCAGCCGACAGGACAGTTACTACGAGCAGTACTTC.

V is TRBV3-1 (or the pseudogene TRBV3-2) and J is TRBJ2-2, with TRBD1 identical over 7 bases. The CDR3 is made up of 14 amino acids. The germline CDR1 and CDR2 sequences are LGHDT and YNNKEL (reference sequence). V was pared by 6 bases and J by 4 bases, with 5 bases of the junction left unmatched. The CDR3 DNA reads TGTGCCAGCAGGACAGGGATCACCACCGGGGAGCTGTTTTTT. Its translation: CASRTGITTGELFF.

The chain recombines TRBV18 with TRBJ1-3, with 7 bases matching TRBD1. Unmatched junction bases numbered 6, after V lost 4 bases and J lost 0 bases. Germline V gene data show CDR1 as KGHSH and CDR2 as LQKENI. The CDR3 consists of 16 residues. The CDR3 sequence is CASSQGGDSSGNTIYF. The CDR3 DNA reads TGTGCCAGCTCACAAGGAGGGGACAGCTCTGGAAACACCATATATTTT.

The CDR3 DNA reads TGTGCCAGCAGTTTTCTGGGTTCCTACGAGCAGTACTTC. Protein product: CASSFLGSYEQYF. V usage is TRBV12-3 or TRBV12-4 and J usage is TRBJ2-7; D is unresolved. The CDR3 extends over 13 amino acids. V was cut by 3 bases and J by 1 base, with 7 bases left in between.

The V call is TRBV12-5, the J call TRBJ2-7; TRBD1 matches 7 bases. From germline, CDR1 is LGHNT and CDR2 FRNRAP. After removal of 2 bases from V and 0 bases from J, the junction contained 4 bases not matched to a gene. CDR3 length: 15 amino acids. CDR3 sequence (DNA): TGTGCTAGTGGTTTGAAGGGGGACAGCTCCTACGAGCAGTACTTC. It encodes CASGLKGDSSYEQYF.

The chain uses TRBV19 and TRBJ1-2, with D possibly being TRBD1 (5 bases). This CDR3 comprises 14 residues. Germline V CDR1 and CDR2: LNHDA, SQIVND (reference sequence). V lost 2 bases, J lost 6 bases, and 13 bases lay in between. CDR3 coding DNA: TGTGCCAGTAGTATAAGTGGGGGGAGAGATGGCTACACCTTC. Encoded protein: CASSISGGRDGYTF.

Concerning this clone itself: A read error may account for a junction end that differs from germline. The V and J genes are TRBV19 and TRBJ1-1; D uncertain. CDR1 is LNHDA, CDR2 SQIVND, per germline (reference sequence). The CDR3 sequence is 12 residues long. The DNA for the CDR3 is TGTGCCAGTATCGGTAAGAACGCTGAAGCTTTCTTT. Translating it yields CASIGKNAEAFF.

V is TRBV7-6 and J is TRBJ2-1; 16 nucleotides agree with TRBD2. The V gene end was trimmed by 2 bases and the J gene end by 7 bases; junction bases not matched to a gene: 5. The germline gives CDR1 SGHVS, CDR2 FNYEAQ. This CDR3 has 17 amino acids. The CDR3: CASSLLGLAGGRNEQFF. In DNA form, the CDR3 reads TGTGCCAGCAGCTTATTGGGACTAGCGGGGGGGCGGAATGAGCAGTTCTTC.

This rearrangement joins TRBV9 to TRBJ1-2; D gene ambiguous. The CDR3 sequence is 16 residues long. Trimming pared 6 bases from V and 3 bases from J, leaving 21 bases between. Per germline, CDR1 SGDLS and CDR2 YYNGEE. The CDR3 region has the DNA TGTGCCAGCACGGTGGACCCATCGGCTCCCTACTATGGCTACACCTTC. Translated, it gives CASTVDPSAPYYGYTF.

As concerns this clone: Germline is not matched at one junction end, which may reflect a read error. V usage is TRBV7-6 and J usage is TRBJ2-7, with D unclear. This CDR3 region has 18 residues. Germline loops: CDR1 SGHVS, CDR2 FNYEAQ. In DNA, the CDR3 is TGTGCCAGCAACTTATACGACCAGTATGAAAAAAGCTCCTACGAGCAGTACTTC. Protein: CASNLYDQYEKSSYEQYF.

The chain employs TRBV11-1 and TRBJ2-5; D is perhaps TRBD2 (7 bases). The V gene lost 1 base and the J gene lost 3 bases, with 15 bases spanning the gap. In germline, CDR1 is SGHAT, CDR2 FQDESV (reference sequence). This CDR3 comprises 16 residues. The CDR3 DNA is TGTGCCAGCAGCTTAGATATCGGGGGGCCCAAAGAGACCCAGTACTTC. This sequence encodes CASSLDIGGPKETQYF.

V usage is TRBV19 and J usage is TRBJ1-1; D gene unclear. The CDR3 runs 14 residues. From germline, CDR1 is LNHDA and CDR2 SQIVND (reference sequence). V was shortened by 3 bases and J by 0 bases, with 8 bases between the two germline ends. Here the CDR3 reads CASSIRGMNTEAFF. CDR3 DNA sequence: TGTGCCAGTAGTATTCGGGGAATGAACACTGAAGCTTTCTTT.

The V gene is TRBV7-9, the J gene TRBJ2-1; D may be TRBD1 (8 bases). V lost 7 bases and J 3 bases, leaving 16 bases between the germline ends. This CDR3 has 15 amino acids. Germline V gives CDR1 SEHNR, CDR2 FQNEAQ (reference sequence). The CDR3 loop reads CASTWGGTGYNEQFF. CDR3 bases: TGTGCCAGCACCTGGGGGGGGACAGGCTACAATGAGCAGTTCTTC. Full variable domain (remainder filled in from reference TRBV7-9 and TRBJ2-1): DTGVSQNPRHKITKRGQNVTFRCDPISEHNRLYWYRQTLGQGPEFLTYFQNEAQLEKSRLLSDRFSAERPKGSFSTLEIQRTEQGDSAMYLCASTWGGTGYNEQFFGPGTRLTVL.

The table lists this clone with a count of one. The CDR3 DNA reads TGCGCCAGCAGCTATGACAGCTCCTACGAGCAGTACTTC. The encoded protein is CASSYDSSYEQYF. V is TRBV5-1 and J is TRBJ2-7; D might be TRBD1 (5 bases). Trimming pared 3 bases from V and 0 bases from J, leaving 7 bases between. The CDR3 totals 13 residues. Looked up from germline, CDR1 is SGHRS and CDR2 is YFSETQ.

The rearrangement links TRBV11-1 to TRBJ2-7; no firm D call. The CDR3 spans 12 residues. Germline V lookup: CDR1 SGHAT, CDR2 FQDESV (reference sequence). Trimming removed 0 bases at V and 5 bases at J, with 5 bases between. Written as DNA, the CDR3 is TGTGCCAGCAGCTTAGCGGGCCACGAGCAGTACTTC. Residues: CASSLAGHEQYF. The complete variable domain, with remaining parts taken from reference TRBV11-1 and TRBJ2-7, reads EAEVAQSPRYKITEKSQAVAFWCDPISGHATLYWYRQILGQGPELLVQFQDESVVDDSQLPKDRFSAERLKGVDSTLKIQPAELGDSAMYLCASSLAGHEQYFGPGTRLTVT.